Listed below are T cell receptor beta chains from one sample, sequenced in a study of blood T cell repertoires in COVID-19. The repertoire was sequenced with immunoSEQ multiplex PCR; TCRdb's copy has only in-frame clones and lacks some. The table records approximately 120,000 clones, approximately 74% of them present only once. Sequencing used peripheral blood. The receptors stem from a man in his sixties with acute or convalescent COVID-19. Both conserved end residues are part of each CDR3. The D gene is left open where the match is weak. Not all rows give a size; the values are once, few, many and, for expanded clones, a class.

clone_size | d_call | j_call | v_call | cdr3_aa | cdr3_nt
few | . | TRBJ1-2 | TRBV18 | CASTSPSAQGNYGYTF | TGTGCCAGCACATCACCGAGTGCTCAGGGAAACTATGGCTACACCTTC
. | TRBD2 | TRBJ2-1 | TRBV7-2 | CASSLVFPMAGGRNEQFF | TGTGCCAGCAGCTTAGTTTTCCCCATGGCGGGGGGGCGGAATGAGCAGTTCTTC
. | TRBD2 | TRBJ2-5 | TRBV18 | CASSDYSGRARETQYF | TGTGCCAGCTCGGACTATAGCGGGAGGGCCCGGGAGACCCAGTACTTC
. | TRBD1 | TRBJ1-1 | TRBV7-2 | CASSSRTGANTEAFF | TGTGCCAGCAGCTCCAGGACAGGGGCCAACACTGAAGCTTTCTTT
few | TRBD1 | TRBJ1-4 | TRBV4-1 | CASSLNRDRGFKLFF | TGCGCCAGCAGTCTTAACCGGGACAGGGGTTTCAAACTGTTTTTT
. | TRBD2 | TRBJ2-5 | TRBV30 | CAWSFGGGPQTQYF | TGTGCCTGGAGTTTCGGGGGAGGGCCTCAGACCCAGTACTTC
few | TRBD1 | TRBJ1-5 | TRBV3-1/TRBV3-2 | CASSQAGTAINQPQHF | TGTGCCAGCAGCCAAGCCGGGACAGCCATCAATCAGCCCCAGCATTTT
. | . | TRBJ1-2 | TRBV11-3 | CASSPNPRSGSRDGYTF | TGTGCCAGCAGCCCTAACCCTCGTTCCGGGTCCCGAGATGGCTACACCTTC
. | TRBD1 | TRBJ1-2 | TRBV27 | CASSSPDRGNYGYTF | TGTGCCAGCAGTTCACCGGACAGGGGCAACTATGGCTACACCTTC
. | TRBD2 | TRBJ2-3 | TRBV5-1 | CASSSGGGSTDTQYF | TGCGCCAGCAGCTCTGGCGGGGGTAGCACAGATACGCAGTATTTT
. | TRBD1 | TRBJ1-1 | TRBV6-6 | CASSYRDREGSTEAFF | TGTGCCAGCAGTTACCGGGACAGGGAGGGATCCACTGAAGCTTTCTTT
. | TRBD2 | TRBJ2-3 | TRBV4-2 | CASSQDRASGGPGGTQYF | TGTGCCAGCAGCCAAGATCGGGCTAGCGGGGGGCCAGGTGGTACGCAGTATTTT
. | TRBD1 | TRBJ1-1 | TRBV25-1 | CATSGTGGNTEAFF | TGTGCCACCTCCGGGACAGGGGGGAACACTGAAGCTTTCTTT
. | TRBD2 | TRBJ2-2 | TRBV5-1 | CASSVAGGAQSNTGELFF | TGCGCCAGCAGCGTAGCGGGGGGAGCCCAATCGAACACCGGGGAGCTGTTTTTT
. | . | TRBJ1-4 | TRBV18 | CASSPGLNEKLFF | TGTGCCAGCTCACCAGGGCTTAATGAAAAACTGTTTTTT
. | . | TRBJ1-2 | TRBV6-2/TRBV6-3 | CASSSAKQGGYTF | TGTGCCAGCAGCTCCGCCAAACAGGGAGGCTACACCTTC
. | . | TRBJ2-3 | TRBV6-1 | CASSDRGTGTQYF | TGTGCCAGCAGTGATAGGGGGACCGGGACGCAGTATTTT